This T cell receptor (beta chain) was documented in a study of regulatory T cells in long-lasting Graves disease. Study results and limitations: Accuracy might have suffered from few samples. Those with persistent Graves' had less TCR diversity than newly diagnosed patients.

Building of the TCR beta libraries involved iRepertoire HTBI primers and Arm-PCR of CDR3 regions. MiXCR was run by TCRdb on the multiplex PCR reads, yielding one entry per CDR3 protein. The sample has roughly 500,000 distinct CDR3 sequences, approximately 15% seen once; the top ten hold roughly 10%. Stated time point: newly diagnosed GD, antithyroid drugs for less than 3 months. Isolated PBMC RNA provided the starting material for the TCR library. Germline V gene data show CDR1 as GTSNPN and CDR2 as SVGIG (reference sequence). V was pared by 2 bases and J by 5 bases, with 6 bases between. This CDR3 has 12 amino acids. This clonotype was counted many times. Antigen unknown. The sample also formed part of further work on T cells in Graves' hyperthyroidism and ophthalmopathy.

The chain couples TRBV30 to TRBJ2-2; D gene uncertain. This specimen was peripheral blood mononuclear cells (PBMCs), taken at new diagnosis, from a patient treated with antithyroid drugs. The sequence derives from a man between 25 and 39 years old with Graves disease. CDR3 in DNA: TGTGCCTGGAGTCTAGAGACCGGGGAGCTGTTTTTT. Translating it yields CAWSLETGELFF.